What follows are 23 T cell receptor beta chains derived from one specimen sequenced in a study of identical twins. MiXCR, applied by TCRdb to the 5' RACE reads, yields one record per CDR3 protein. The sample has about 790,000 distinct CDR3 sequences; 15% to 20% are singletons. In addition, the sample was reused for a study of T cells expressing NK-cell markers.

The specimen sequenced was PBMCs. The receptor source for this set is a woman under 30 in good health.

This sequence joins TRBV28 and TRBJ1-1; D remains unclear. Germline CDR1 is MDHEN and CDR2 is SYDVKM. The CDR3 totals 14 residues. Trimming took off 6 bases at V and 0 bases at J, with 11 bases between the two ends. The CDR3 region has the DNA TGTGCCAGCAGCCCCTCCAGAGTGAACACTGAAGCTTTCTTT. Protein sequence: CASSPSRVNTEAFF.

The chain links TRBV5-1 to TRBJ1-4, with D unclear. The CDR3 is 15 amino acids. In germline, CDR1 is SGHRS, CDR2 YFSETQ. Trimming took off 0 bases at V and 7 bases at J, with 13 bases between the two ends. CDR3 bases: TGCGCCAGCAGCTTGGACCAGGATCGTGGTGAAAAACTGTTTTTT. Amino acid sequence: CASSLDQDRGEKLFF.

Only a few counts were recorded for this clonotype. The rearrangement joins TRBV6-1 to TRBJ2-3; tentatively, D is TRBD1 or TRBD2 (5 bases each). CDR3 size: 14 residues. Germline V gene lookup returns CDR1 MNHNS and CDR2 SASEGT. Trimming cost V 7 bases and J 2 bases, with 13 bases left between them. CDR3 loop: CASKIGANTDTQYF. In DNA, the CDR3 is TGTGCCAGCAAGATCGGGGCCAACACAGATACGCAGTATTTT.

This chain connects TRBV7-2 to TRBJ2-2, with 12 bases aligning to TRBD2. After removal of 5 bases from V and 7 bases from J, the junction contained 5 bases not matched to a gene. The germline V gene has CDR1 SGHTA and CDR2 FQGNSA. CDR3 length: 15 amino acids. The CDR3 region is CASSASGGAIGELFF. The CDR3 nucleotides are TGTGCCAGCAGCGCTAGCGGGGGGGCCATCGGGGAGCTGTTTTTT.

This clonotype was counted between two and nine times. The chain couples TRBV29-1 to TRBJ2-1; 10 bases are shared with TRBD1. CDR1 is SQVTM and CDR2 is ANQGSEA in the germline V gene. The CDR3 extends over 16 amino acids. V dropped 4 bases and J dropped 1; count of bases not matched to a gene: 7. CDR3 nucleotides: TGCAGCGTTGTAGTTGGGACAGGGGCTTCCTACAATGAGCAGTTCTTC. Translated: CSVVVGTGASYNEQFF.

This clonotype was observed many times. The V gene is TRBV6-2 or TRBV6-3, the J gene TRBJ2-1; D gene uncertain. The CDR3 sequence is 14 residues long. Germline lookup yields CDR1 MNHEY and CDR2 SVGEGT. The ends were cut back, 4 bases at V and 1 base at J, with 8 bases in the middle. The DNA for the CDR3 is TGTGCCAGCAGTTTATTGGGATCCTACAATGAGCAGTTCTTC. Protein: CASSLLGSYNEQFF.

The chain is built from TRBV5-1 and TRBJ2-1; D perhaps matches TRBD2 (5 bases). There are 13 residues in the CDR3. V was clipped by 4 bases and J by 9 bases, with 14 bases between them. CDR1 SGHRS and CDR2 YFSETQ come from the germline V gene. CDR3 amino acids: CASSANPEGEQFF. DNA for the CDR3: TGCGCCAGCAGCGCGAACCCAGAGGGTGAGCAGTTCTTC.

A few counts support this clonotype. This chain connects TRBV7-2 to TRBJ1-6; D gene uncertain. This CDR3 is built from 15 residues. V dropped 0 bases and J dropped 3 bases, with 6 bases sitting between them. In germline, CDR1 is SGHTA, CDR2 FQGNSA. The CDR3 spells CASSLAGNYNSPLHF. DNA for the CDR3: TGTGCCAGCAGCTTAGCAGGGAACTATAATTCACCCCTCCACTTT. Full variable domain (rest looked up from reference TRBV7-2 and TRBJ1-6): GAGVSQSPSNKVTEKGKDVELRCDPISGHTALYWYRQSLGQGLEFLIYFQGNSAPDKSGLPSDRFSAERTGGSVSTLTIQRTQQEDSAVYLCASSLAGNYNSPLHFGNGTRLTVT.

The chain has TRBV27 and TRBJ2-7; possibly TRBD1 or TRBD2 for D (6 bases each). Germline loops: CDR1 MNHEY, CDR2 SMNVEV (reference sequence). The CDR3 consists of 13 residues. Trimming stripped 1 base from V and 6 bases from J, with 10 bases between. The CDR3 sequence is CASSLWPGAEQYF. In nucleotides, the CDR3 is TGTGCCAGCAGTTTATGGCCGGGGGCCGAGCAGTACTTC.

This sequence joins TRBV29-1 and TRBJ2-7; D possibly matches TRBD1 or TRBD2 (5 bases each). Germline CDR1 SQVTM, CDR2 ANQGSEA. Trimming removed 5 bases from V and 1 base from J, with 12 bases in between. The CDR3 contains 13 residues. The CDR3: CSVSGRTSYEQYF. CDR3 DNA: TGCAGCGTTTCGGGACGGACGTCCTACGAGCAGTACTTC.

This chain joins TRBV12-3 or TRBV12-4 and TRBJ2-7, with a tentative D call TRBD2 (6 bases). This CDR3 has 11 residues. V was shortened by 5 bases and J by 6 bases, with 8 bases between the two germline ends. CDR3 in DNA: TGTGCCAGCAGTGGGAGGAGCGAGCAGTACTTC. Translation: CASSGRSEQYF.

The J gene is TRBJ1-3, the V gene TRBV18, with TRBD1 identical over 8 bases. The V and J ends lost 3 bases and 3 bases, in that order; junction bases with no gene match: 4. Germline assignment: CDR1 KGHSH and CDR2 LQKENI. The CDR3 spans 15 residues. The CDR3 coding sequence is TGTGCCAGCTCACCGAAACAGGGGGATGGAAACACCATATATTTT. Protein sequence: CASSPKQGDGNTIYF.

V usage is TRBV10-3 and J usage is TRBJ2-2, with 8 positions matching TRBD1. The germline CDR1 and CDR2 sequences are ENHRY and SYGVKD. Unmatched junction bases numbered 8, after V lost 4 bases and J lost 7 bases. The CDR3 runs 15 residues. The chain's CDR3 is CAISGAGGEDGELFF. The CDR3 DNA sequence: TGTGCCATCAGTGGGGCAGGGGGCGAGGACGGGGAGCTGTTTTTT.

There are a few counts of this clonotype. This rearrangement joins TRBV3-1 to TRBJ2-7; D might be TRBD1 (6 bases). In germline, CDR1 is LGHDT, CDR2 YNNKEL (reference sequence). With 6 bases removed from V and 3 bases from J, the gap between germline ends came to 21 bases. The CDR3 loop spans 16 amino acids. CDR3 in amino acids: CASSPQGIGPFYEQYF. CDR3 coding DNA: TGTGCCAGCAGTCCACAGGGAATCGGGCCATTCTACGAGCAGTACTTC.

The J gene is TRBJ2-1, the V gene TRBV6-1; 13 bases line up with TRBD2. With 6 bases clipped from V and 8 bases from J, the junction kept 7 bases outside the gene matches. Per the germline V gene, CDR1 is MNHNS and CDR2 is SASEGT. CDR3 size: 15 residues. The CDR3 DNA sequence: TGTGCCAGCAGCCGAACTAGCGGGAGGGTTGATGAGCAGTTCTTC. It codes for CASSRTSGRVDEQFF.

The V and J genes are TRBV29-1 and TRBJ2-1; no reliable D call. The CDR3 consists of 12 residues. Germline CDR1 reads SQVTM; CDR2 reads ANQGSEA. The V gene lost 0 bases and the J gene lost 4 bases, with 4 bases spanning the gap. The DNA for the CDR3 is TGCAGCGTTGAAGAGGATTACAATGAGCAGTTCTTC. This gives the protein CSVEEDYNEQFF.

This clonotype was observed a few times. The CDR3 region is CASSPTFLNEQFF. In DNA, the CDR3 is TGTGCCAGCAGCCCAACATTCTTAAATGAGCAGTTCTTC. The chain carries TRBV14 and TRBJ2-1, with no clear D. Germline values: CDR1 SGHDN, CDR2 FVKESK. Trimming removed 4 bases from V and 7 bases from J, with 11 bases in between. The CDR3 totals 13 residues.

The chain uses TRBV6-5 and TRBJ2-7; 10 bases line up with TRBD1. There are 14 residues in the CDR3. CDR1 is MNHEY and CDR2 is SVGAGI in the germline V gene. The J segment lost 5 bases and the V segment lost 2 bases, leaving 3 bases of the junction unmatched. CDR3 sequence reads: CASSYAGQGNEQYF. In nucleotides, the CDR3 is TGTGCCAGCAGTTACGCGGGACAGGGGAACGAGCAGTACTTC.

CDR3 region: CASSVEQATHEQYF. The CDR3 DNA sequence: TGTGCCAGCAGCGTAGAGCAAGCAACCCACGAGCAGTACTTC. The rearrangement uses TRBV9 and TRBJ2-7; unclear D gene. The CDR3 has 14 residues. Germline values: CDR1 SGDLS, CDR2 YYNGEE. V lost 0 bases and J 5 bases, leaving 12 bases between the germline ends.

This clonotype has only a few counts. The rearrangement links TRBV7-2 to TRBJ2-1; TRBD2 agrees at 13 bases. This CDR3 region has 16 residues. CDR1 is SGHTA and CDR2 is FQGNSA in the germline V gene. Losses at the gene ends were 6 bases for V and 9 bases for J; bases not matched to a gene: 11. The CDR3 bases are TGTGCCAGCAGGCCAGGGACTAGCGGGATGCTGGGTGAGCAGTTCTTC. This sequence encodes CASRPGTSGMLGEQFF.

The chain employs TRBV18 and TRBJ2-7, with 8 bases that match TRBD1. The CDR3 totals 15 residues. Trimming at V came to 2 bases and at J to 2 bases, leaving 5 bases not matched to a gene. Germline V gives CDR1 KGHSH, CDR2 LQKENI. CDR3 protein: CASSPREQGAYEQYF. The DNA of the CDR3 is TGTGCCAGCTCACCAAGGGAACAGGGGGCCTACGAGCAGTACTTC.

This clonotype appeared a few times. The chain recombines TRBV5-6 with TRBJ2-4, with D perhaps matching TRBD1 (8 bases). CDR1 and CDR2 (germline): SGHDT, YYEEEE. Between the trimmed V and J ends, which lost 5 bases and 7 bases, there was a span of 22 bases. The CDR3 covers 16 residues. The CDR3 nucleotides are TGTGCCAGCAGTCAACCGCGGGGGACAGGCTGGAACATTCAGTACTTC. This codes for CASSQPRGTGWNIQYF.

The rearrangement links TRBV30 to TRBJ1-1; a weak D match, TRBD1 (5 bases). CDR3 length equals 15 residues. Germline V gene data show CDR1 as GTSNPN and CDR2 as SVGIG (reference sequence). Trimming left V 5 bases short and J 9 bases short, with 25 bases between. As DNA, the CDR3 is TGTGCCTGGCTAGACTGGGCGGGGGGAACGAGAAAAGCTTTCTTT. It is translated as CAWLDWAGGTRKAFF.